Each of the 13 T cell receptor beta chains below was sequenced from the same sample in a study of cytomegalovirus exposure and HLA in healthy donors. The data were produced by immunoSEQ multiplex PCR, yet TCRdb's version contains in-frame clones alone and is incomplete. The sample includes 45,000 to 65,000 clones, around nine tenths of them seen just once. Source material: PBMCs. These receptor sequences come from a man between 18 and 29 years old in good health and CMV-seronegative.

This clone was picked up one time. The chain joins TRBV4-1 to TRBJ2-7, with D possibly TRBD2 on 6 matching bases. The V and J ends lost 0 bases and 0 bases respectively, with 9 bases between them. This CDR3 is 15 amino acids long. Per germline, CDR1 MGHRA and CDR2 YSYEKL. The chain's CDR3 is CASSQDAGSSYEQYF. Written as DNA, the CDR3 is TGCGCCAGCAGCCAAGATGCGGGGAGCTCCTACGAGCAGTACTTC.

This chain joins TRBV19 and TRBJ2-2, with 7 positions matching TRBD2. Germline values: CDR1 LNHDA, CDR2 SQIVND (reference sequence). This CDR3 contains 14 residues. The ends lost 7 bases at V and 0 bases at J; junction bases unmatched: 2. The CDR3 nucleotides are TGTGCCAGTACTAGCGGAGCGAACACCGGGGAGCTGTTTTTT. This translates into CASTSGANTGELFF.

The V gene is TRBV18, the J gene TRBJ1-5; D is unresolved. Germline CDR1 reads KGHSH; CDR2 reads LQKENI. The CDR3 contains 12 residues. The V and J ends lost 6 bases and 4 bases respectively, with 7 bases between them. CDR3 bases: TGTGCCAGCTCTCGAGGGAATCAGCCCCAGCATTTT. It is translated as CASSRGNQPQHF.

The V and J genes are TRBV28 and TRBJ1-1; 7 bases agree with TRBD1. Germline CDR1 reads MDHEN; CDR2 reads SYDVKM. CDR3 length: 13 residues. The V and J ends lost 4 bases and 4 bases, in that order; junction bases with no gene match: 3. The CDR3 spells CASSSDRATEAFF. DNA of the CDR3: TGTGCCAGCAGTTCTGACAGGGCCACTGAAGCTTTCTTT.

V and J are TRBV7-2 and TRBJ2-4, with 9 bases that match TRBD2. The CDR3 consists of 15 residues. With 5 bases clipped from V and 8 bases from J, the junction kept 10 bases outside the gene matches. CDR1 is SGHTA and CDR2 is FQGNSA in the germline V gene. The CDR3 nucleotides read TGTGCCAGCAGCCCCCGGGTCCGCGGGAGGGACATTCAGTACTTC. Encoded protein: CASSPRVRGRDIQYF.

This rearrangement joins TRBV6-1 to TRBJ1-2; possibly TRBD1 for D (5 bases). Per germline, CDR1 MNHNS and CDR2 SASEGT. Trimming left V 4 bases short and J 1 base short, with 13 bases between. The CDR3 totals 15 residues. This CDR3 reads CASSVSDRLNYGYTF. CDR3 DNA sequence: TGTGCCAGCAGTGTTTCCGACAGACTTAACTATGGCTACACCTTC.

The V and J genes are TRBV7-9 and TRBJ1-4, with D possibly being TRBD1 (5 bases). The CDR3 loop spans 16 amino acids. V lost 3 bases to trimming and J lost 7 bases, with 18 bases between them. Germline V gene data show CDR1 as SEHNR and CDR2 as FQNEAQ (reference sequence). The CDR3 DNA is TGTGCCAGCAGCTTGTACTGGGGGGAATCGACTGAAAAACTGTTTTTT. Encoded protein: CASSLYWGESTEKLFF. The full variable domain, with the rest looked up from reference TRBV7-9 and TRBJ1-4, is DTGVSQNPRHKITKRGQNVTFRCDPISEHNRLYWYRQTLGQGPEFLTYFQNEAQLEKSRLLSDRFSAERPKGSFSTLEIQRTEQGDSAMYLCASSLYWGESTEKLFFGSGTQLSVL.

This chain uses TRBV28 with TRBJ1-2, with TRBD1 matching over 9 bases. V was clipped by 7 bases and J by 3 bases; unmatched bases: 9. Germline CDR1 and CDR2: MDHEN and SYDVKM. This CDR3 spans 15 amino acids. The CDR3 here is CASTSGQGLDYGYTF. In DNA, the CDR3 is TGTGCCAGCACATCGGGACAGGGTTTGGACTATGGCTACACCTTC.

The rearrangement links TRBV11-2 to TRBJ2-7, with TRBD2 matching over 11 bases. Looked up from germline, CDR1 is SGHAT and CDR2 is FQNNGV. This CDR3 is 15 amino acids long. The junction had 3 bases not matched to a gene; V was cut back by 3 bases and J by 2 bases. The CDR3 sequence is CASSFVAGGPYEQYF. CDR3 bases: TGTGCCAGCAGCTTCGTAGCGGGAGGGCCCTACGAGCAGTACTTC. Looking up the rest from reference TRBV11-2 and TRBJ2-7 gives the full variable domain: EAGVAQSPRYKIIEKRQSVAFWCNPISGHATLYWYQQILGQGPKLLIQFQNNGVVDDSQLPKDRFSAERLKGVDSTLKIQPAKLEDSAVYLCASSFVAGGPYEQYFGPGTRLTVT.

V usage is TRBV5-1 and J usage is TRBJ1-5; the D is unclear. Between the trimmed V and J ends, which lost 7 bases and 7 bases, there was a span of 12 bases. The germline CDR1 and CDR2 sequences are SGHRS and YFSETQ. The CDR3 consists of 12 residues. The CDR3 DNA reads as TGCGCCAGCTACGCCCCACGGCAGCCCCAGCATTTT. The encoded protein is CASYAPRQPQHF.

J is TRBJ1-2 and V is TRBV10-2; tentatively, D is TRBD1 (5 bases). V was trimmed by 7 bases and J by 8 bases, leaving 11 bases between them. The V gene's germline CDR1 is WSHSY and CDR2 SAAADI. The CDR3 is 11 residues long. The CDR3 spells CASTRGGGYTF. The CDR3 DNA is TGCGCCAGCACTAGGGGTGGCGGCTACACCTTC.

V and J are TRBV28 and TRBJ1-3, with D possibly TRBD1 on 6 matching bases. Trimming removed 6 bases at V and 0 bases at J, with 18 bases between. The CDR3 extends over 17 amino acids. CDR1 MDHEN and CDR2 SYDVKM come from the germline V gene. CDR3 amino acids: CASSRTGTTLSGNTIYF. The CDR3 DNA follows: TGTGCCAGCAGCCGTACCGGGACAACCCTCTCTGGAAACACCATATATTTT.

V usage is TRBV30 and J usage is TRBJ1-2, with D tentatively TRBD1 (6 bases). Trimming took 2 bases from V and 5 from J, leaving 15 bases between them. Germline V CDR1 and CDR2: GTSNPN, SVGIG (reference sequence). CDR3 length: 14 residues. CDR3 coding DNA: TGTGCCTGGAGTACACAGGGTTTTTTGTATGGCTACACCTTC. It translates to CAWSTQGFLYGYTF.